One and the same sample provided the 8 T cell receptor beta chains below, sequenced in a study of PD-1 blockade in classical Hodgkin lymphoma. Time point in this sample: cycle 4 day 1 (C4D1), after 5 to 7 weeks of nivolumab. There was relapse after autologous stem cell transplantation in every patient, and there was variation in brentuximab vedotin exposure. Repertoires were generated with immunoSEQ multiplex PCR, while TCRdb's copy carries only in-frame clones and drops some. Here the sample spans over 15,000 clones, roughly four fifths being singletons. The sequencing here drew on peripheral blood mononuclear cells (PBMCs), taken before the fourth cycle of nivolumab. These receptors originate from a human donor with classical Hodgkin lymphoma.

The genes are TRBV7-6 and TRBJ2-5; TRBD2 matches at 10 bases. Germline V gene lookup returns CDR1 SGHVS and CDR2 FNYEAQ. V dropped 3 bases and J dropped 5; count of bases not matched to a gene: 3. This CDR3 has 14 amino acids. The CDR3 nucleotides read TGTGCCAGCAGCTTTAGCGGGGGGTTTGAGACCCAGTACTTC. Protein sequence: CASSFSGGFETQYF.

V gene TRBV9 combines with J gene TRBJ2-7; 9 nucleotides agree with TRBD1. V lost 0 bases to trimming and J lost 3 bases; unmatched junction nucleotides: 7. CDR3 length: 16 amino acids. CDR1 and CDR2 from the germline V gene are SGDLS and YYNGEE. In nucleotides, the CDR3 is TGTGCCAGCAGCGTAGTCGGAGGACAGGGGATCTACGAGCAGTACTTC. Its translation: CASSVVGGQGIYEQYF.

This chain links TRBV30 with TRBJ2-3, with D perhaps being TRBD1 or TRBD2 (5 bases each). This CDR3 is built from 17 residues. Germline lookup yields CDR1 GTSNPN and CDR2 SVGIG (reference sequence). Trimming removed 2 bases at V and 6 bases at J, with 24 bases between. As DNA, the CDR3 is TGTGCCTGGAGTTTATCCGGGGCCCCCACCCCCCCTGATACGCAGTATTTT. Translated: CAWSLSGAPTPPDTQYF.

This chain links TRBV6-5 with TRBJ1-2; no reliable D call. This CDR3 region has 14 residues. Germline V lookup: CDR1 MNHEY, CDR2 SVGAGI. The V end lost 7 bases, the J end lost 3 bases, and 15 bases lay between the germline ends. CDR3 in amino acids: CASTTRDLHYGYTF. CDR3 nucleotide sequence: TGTGCCAGCACCACCCGAGACCTCCACTATGGCTACACCTTC.

This sequence joins TRBV7-8 and TRBJ2-7; D remains ambiguous. Germline V gene lookup returns CDR1 SGHVS and CDR2 FQNEAQ. The ends were cut back, 0 bases at V and 2 bases at J, with 11 bases in the middle. This CDR3 comprises 15 residues. The CDR3 reads CASSLAKAKTYEQYF. CDR3 DNA sequence: TGTGCCAGCAGCTTAGCTAAAGCCAAAACCTACGAGCAGTACTTC.

This chain uses TRBV5-1 with TRBJ1-4, with D possibly matching TRBD1 (6 bases). V shed 4 bases and J shed 3 bases, with 13 bases lying between them. The germline CDR1 and CDR2 sequences are SGHRS and YFSETQ. The CDR3 extends over 15 amino acids. The CDR3 nucleotides read TGCGCCAGCAGCAGTTTGACAGGAGCTAATGAAAAACTGTTTTTT. As protein: CASSSLTGANEKLFF.

The chain recombines TRBV7-2 with TRBJ2-3; 10 bases are shared with TRBD2. The CDR3 is made up of 15 amino acids. Per germline, CDR1 SGHTA and CDR2 FQGNSA. V lost 6 bases and J lost 1; bases outside the gene matches: 4. The CDR3 DNA follows: TGTGCCAGCAGTCCGCTAGCGGGGGGCACAGATACGCAGTATTTT. Its protein is CASSPLAGGTDTQYF.

This clone occurred a few times. The chain has TRBV5-1 and TRBJ1-1, with TRBD1 as a possible D gene (6 bases). Trimming stripped 6 bases from V and 1 base from J, with 13 bases between. Per the germline V gene, CDR1 is SGHRS and CDR2 is YFSETQ. The CDR3 is 14 residues long. The CDR3 DNA reads TGCGCCAGCACCGAGGGGGGAGGGAACACTGAAGCTTTCTTT. Protein sequence: CASTEGGGNTEAFF. Complete variable domain (other parts from reference TRBV5-1 and TRBJ1-1): KAGVTQTPRYLIKTRGQQVTLSCSPISGHRSVSWYQQTPGQGLQFLFEYFSETQRNKGNFPGRFSGRQFSNSRSEMNVSTLELGDSALYLCASTEGGGNTEAFFGQGTRLTVV.